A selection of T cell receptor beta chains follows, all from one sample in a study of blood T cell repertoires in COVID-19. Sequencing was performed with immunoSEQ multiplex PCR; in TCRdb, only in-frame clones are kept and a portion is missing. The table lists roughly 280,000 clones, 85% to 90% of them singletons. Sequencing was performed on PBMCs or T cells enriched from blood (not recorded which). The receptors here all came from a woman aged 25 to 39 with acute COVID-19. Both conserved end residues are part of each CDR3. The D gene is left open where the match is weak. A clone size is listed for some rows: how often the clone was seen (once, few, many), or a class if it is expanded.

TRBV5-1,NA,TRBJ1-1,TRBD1,TGCGCCAGCAGCACCTTTGGACAGGGGGTTGGAAACACTGAAGCTTTCTTT,CASSTFGQGVGNTEAFF
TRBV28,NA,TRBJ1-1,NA,TGTGCCAGCAGTTTATTTTCCCGGGACTCTGGGAACATGAACACTGAAGCTTTCTTT,CASSLFSRDSGNMNTEAFF
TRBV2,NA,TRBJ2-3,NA,TGTGCCAGCAGTGTAGCGGGCACAGGGGATACGCAGTATTTT,CASSVAGTGDTQYF
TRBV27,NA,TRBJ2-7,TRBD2,TGTGCCAGCAGTTCACTAGCGGGAACCCCCTACGAGCAGTACTTC,CASSSLAGTPYEQYF
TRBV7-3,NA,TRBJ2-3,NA,TGTGCCAGCAGCTTAAACGGGGGAATACGTAGCACAGATACGCAGTATTTT,CASSLNGGIRSTDTQYF
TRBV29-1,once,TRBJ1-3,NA,TGCAGCGTTGAAGATCTGGGGAGCTCTGGAAACACCATATATTTT,CSVEDLGSSGNTIYF
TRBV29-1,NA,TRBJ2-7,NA,TGCAGCGTTGCGCACGGGTCCTACGAGCAGTACTTC,CSVAHGSYEQYF
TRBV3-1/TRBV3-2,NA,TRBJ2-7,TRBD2,TGTGCCAGCAGCTTACGGACTAGCGGGAGAAGTGCGAGCTCCTACGAGCAGTACTTC,CASSLRTSGRSASSYEQYF
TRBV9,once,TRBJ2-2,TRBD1,TGTGCCAGCAGTGAGACCGGGACAGGGTTACTCGGGGAGCTGTTTTTT,CASSETGTGLLGELFF
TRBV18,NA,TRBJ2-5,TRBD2,TGTGCCAGCTCACCGAGGGGGGAACTAGCGGGAGAATCAGAGACCCAGTACTTC,CASSPRGELAGESETQYF
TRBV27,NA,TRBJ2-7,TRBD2,TGTGCCAGCAGTTCCCGAGGGACTAGCTCATCCTACGAGCAGTACTTC,CASSSRGTSSSYEQYF